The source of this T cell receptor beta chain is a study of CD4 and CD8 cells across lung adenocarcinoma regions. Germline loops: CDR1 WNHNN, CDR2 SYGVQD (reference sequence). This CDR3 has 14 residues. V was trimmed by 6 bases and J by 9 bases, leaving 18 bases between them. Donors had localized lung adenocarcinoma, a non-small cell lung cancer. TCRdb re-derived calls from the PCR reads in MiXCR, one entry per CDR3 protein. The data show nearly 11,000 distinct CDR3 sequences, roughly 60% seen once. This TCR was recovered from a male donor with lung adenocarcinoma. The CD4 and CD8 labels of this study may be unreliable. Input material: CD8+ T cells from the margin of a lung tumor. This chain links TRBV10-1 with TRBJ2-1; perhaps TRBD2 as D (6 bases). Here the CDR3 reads CASSTGTPRGEQFF. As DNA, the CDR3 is TGCGCCAGCAGCACTGGGACTCCCCGGGGTGAGCAGTTCTTC.